What follows is one T cell receptor (beta chain) and its context. As yet, its antigen is unknown. The sample has other DNA sequences that encode this CDR3 too. The germline gives CDR1 MDHEN, CDR2 SYDVKM. This CDR3 region has 15 residues. V was pared by 4 bases and J by 5 bases, with 9 bases of the junction left unmatched. In the PCR, 60 Vbeta and 13 Jbeta primers were used. Assay used: immunoSEQ multiplex PCR; TCRdb lists only in-frame clones, some missing. This sample's table reports 45,000 to 55,000 clones. The sample comes from a study of cytomegalovirus exposure and HLA in healthy donors. Study-level points and caveats: There was a cluster of highly shared sequence variants that was likely a sequencing artifact. In vitro work confirmed that a few CMV-associated chains recognize CMV antigens. The authors listed roughly 150 TCR beta chains as cytomegalovirus-associated.

The rearrangement uses TRBV28 and TRBJ1-2; 8 bases are shared with TRBD1. Sequenced sample: PBMCs. This TCR was recovered from a middle-aged man in good health and CMV-seropositive. The CDR3 here is CASSSVPRTGYGYTF. The CDR3 bases are TGTGCCAGCAGTTCCGTACCCCGGACAGGGTATGGCTACACCTTC.